This T cell receptor beta chain was sequenced during a study of monozygotic twins with inflammatory bowel disease. Study-level results: Inverse Simpson values showed less TCRbeta diversity in IBD patients than in their healthy co-twins.

TCRdb reprocessed the 5' RACE reads, keeping one entry per CDR3 protein, no DNA. Its listing shows 140,000 to 150,000 distinct CDR3 sequences. The CDR3 contains 16 residues. Germline-derived CDR1 and CDR2 are MNHEY and SVGAGI. A word on this clonotype: Its antigen is still unknown.

The sample taken for sequencing was blood. The chain carries TRBV6-5 and TRBJ1-3; the TRBD1 assignment by TCRdb is unverifiable without DNA. The source of this sequence is a human donor with ulcerative colitis or Crohn's disease, or a healthy co-twin of an affected twin (not recorded which). The CDR3 sequence: CASSYFGASGGNTIYF.